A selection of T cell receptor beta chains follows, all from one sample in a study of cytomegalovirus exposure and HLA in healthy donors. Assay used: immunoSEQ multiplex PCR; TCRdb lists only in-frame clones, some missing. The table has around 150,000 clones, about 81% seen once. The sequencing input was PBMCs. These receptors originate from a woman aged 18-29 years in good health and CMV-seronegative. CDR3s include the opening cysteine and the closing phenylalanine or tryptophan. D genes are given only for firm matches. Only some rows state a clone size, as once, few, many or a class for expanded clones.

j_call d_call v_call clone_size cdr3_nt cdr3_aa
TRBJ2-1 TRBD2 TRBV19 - TGTGCCACCATAGCGGGGGTCTACAATGAGCAGTTCTTC CATIAGVYNEQFF
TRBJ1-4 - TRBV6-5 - TGTGCCAGCAGACGGCTACTGGGCTTTAATGAAAAACTGTTTTTT CASRRLLGFNEKLFF
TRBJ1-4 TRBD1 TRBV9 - TGTGCCAGCAGCACTGGGACAGGGGGCTTTGAAAAACTGTTTTTT CASSTGTGGFEKLFF
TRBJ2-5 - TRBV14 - TGTGCCAGCAGCCCCAGGACCGGGACACGAGAGACCCAGTACTTC CASSPRTGTRETQYF
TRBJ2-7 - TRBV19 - TGTGCCAGTAGTATCTACCCAGGACAGTCCTACGAGCAGTACTTC CASSIYPGQSYEQYF
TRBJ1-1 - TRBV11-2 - TGTGCCAGCAGCTTAGGCGGGAAGAACACTGAAGCTTTCTTT CASSLGGKNTEAFF
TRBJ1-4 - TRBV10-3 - TGTGCCATCAGTGACTACGAAGAAAAACTGTTTTTT CAISDYEEKLFF
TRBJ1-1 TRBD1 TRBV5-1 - TGCGCCAGCAGACCAGGGGGAGGCACTGAAGCTTTCTTT CASRPGGGTEAFF
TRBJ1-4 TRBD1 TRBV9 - TGTGCCAGCAGCGCAAGGGACAGGGGTGGGGAAAAACTGTTTTTT CASSARDRGGEKLFF
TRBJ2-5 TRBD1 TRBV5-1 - TGCGCCAGCAGCTTGGGACAGGGATTCCAAGAGACCCAGTACTTC CASSLGQGFQETQYF
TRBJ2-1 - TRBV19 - TGTGCCAGTAGGAATCAGGGATCCGCCCGTCTCAATGAGCAGTTCTTC CASRNQGSARLNEQFF
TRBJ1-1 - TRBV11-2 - TGTGCCAGTGAAAGAGGGGGGGAGGAGACGATTAATACTGAAGCTTTCTTT CASERGGEETINTEAFF
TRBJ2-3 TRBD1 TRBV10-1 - TGCGCCAGCAGTCCGGCAGTGACAGGGTCAGGGACAGATACGCAGTATTTT CASSPAVTGSGTDTQYF
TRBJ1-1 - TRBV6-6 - TGTGCCAGCAGTTACCGCCCAGCGGGGGGCGAAGCTTTCTTT CASSYRPAGGEAFF
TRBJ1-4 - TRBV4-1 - TGCGCCAGCAGCCAAGAGTTAGCAGAAAAACTGTTTTTT CASSQELAEKLFF
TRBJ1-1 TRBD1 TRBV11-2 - TGTGCCAGCAGCACCCGGACAGGGTTGGGCACTGAAGCTTTCTTT CASSTRTGLGTEAFF
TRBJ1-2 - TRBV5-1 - TGCGCCAGCAGCCCTGATACTGGCTATGGCTACACCTTC CASSPDTGYGYTF
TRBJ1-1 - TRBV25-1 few TGTGCCAGCCATGGGGGGAGAGGCACTGAAGCTTTCTTT CASHGGRGTEAFF
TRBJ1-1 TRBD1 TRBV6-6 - TGTGCCAGCAGTTACCGGGCAGGGGGCTTTAACACTGAAGCTTTCTTT CASSYRAGGFNTEAFF
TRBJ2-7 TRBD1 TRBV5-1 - TGCGCCAGCAGCTTGGGTGCAGGGGGCTACGAGCAGTACTTC CASSLGAGGYEQYF
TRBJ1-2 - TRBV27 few TGTGCCAGCAGTTTTGGAGGTCCACAGGGATTCTATGGCTACACCTTC CASSFGGPQGFYGYTF
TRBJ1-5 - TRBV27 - TGTGCCAGCAGTCCTCAACAGGGTCAGCCCCAGCATTTT CASSPQQGQPQHF
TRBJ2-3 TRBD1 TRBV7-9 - TGTGCCGGCGGGGGGGACAGGGGGCGCGAGGATACGCAGTATTTT CAGGGDRGREDTQYF
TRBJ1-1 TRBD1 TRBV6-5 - TGTGCCAGCACCCGGACAGGGTTTACTGAAGCTTTCTTT CASTRTGFTEAFF
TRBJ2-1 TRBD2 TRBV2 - TGTGCCAGCAGTGACGCAGCGGGGGGCCGGAATGAGCAGTTCTTC CASSDAAGGRNEQFF
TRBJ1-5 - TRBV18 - TGTGCCAGCTCACCACCTCCAGGTCATAGCAATCAGCCCCAGCATTTT CASSPPPGHSNQPQHF
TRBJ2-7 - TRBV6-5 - TGTGCCAGCAGTTACCTCGGACACCTCTACGAGCAGTACTTC CASSYLGHLYEQYF
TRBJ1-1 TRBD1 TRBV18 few TGTGCCAGCTCACCAAACTCGGACAGGGGGCAAAACACTGAAGCTTTCTTT CASSPNSDRGQNTEAFF